A single sample is the source of the 4 T cell receptor beta chains below, sequenced in a study of blood T cell repertoires in COVID-19. Profiled with immunoSEQ multiplex PCR; TCRdb holds only in-frame clones, not every one. The sample includes just over 250,000 clones, about 90% of them seen just once. The sequencing sample was made of peripheral blood. The receptors were gathered from a woman aged 70-85 years with COVID-19, enrolled during active disease.

The CDR3 protein is CASSLGETEAFF. The CDR3 nucleotides read TGTGCCAGCAGTTTAGGAGAAACTGAAGCTTTCTTT. This rearrangement joins TRBV6-2 or TRBV6-3 to TRBJ1-1; D gene ambiguous. There are 12 residues in the CDR3. V was shortened by 4 bases and J by 5 bases, with 8 bases between the two germline ends. Germline CDR1 reads MNHEY; CDR2 reads SVGEGT.

The chain has TRBV27 and TRBJ1-1, with 8 bases matching TRBD1. Germline assignment: CDR1 MNHEY and CDR2 SMNVEV (reference sequence). The CDR3 has 13 residues. Unmatched junction bases numbered 3, after V lost 4 bases and J lost 5 bases. CDR3: CASSYRGWTEAFF. In DNA, the CDR3 is TGTGCCAGCAGTTACAGGGGGTGGACTGAAGCTTTCTTT.

The V call is TRBV12-5, the J call TRBJ1-6, with D possibly being TRBD1 (6 bases). The CDR3 contains 15 residues. Germline loops: CDR1 LGHNT, CDR2 FRNRAP. The germline V and J ends were trimmed by 5 bases and 0 bases, with 8 bases remaining between them. CDR3 DNA: TGTGCTAGTGGTGGGGACATCTCCTATAATTCACCCCTCCACTTT. Protein sequence: CASGGDISYNSPLHF.

The gene calls are TRBV12-3 or TRBV12-4 and TRBJ2-7, with 9 bases aligning to TRBD1. Trimming took 6 bases from V and 4 from J; bases not matched to a gene: 4. The CDR3 covers 13 residues. The CDR3 here is CASRPGTGYEQYF. The CDR3 nucleotides are TGTGCCAGCAGGCCCGGGACAGGGTACGAGCAGTACTTC.